Given below is one T cell receptor beta chain in context. This entry comes from a study of shared clonotypes between healthy human individuals. Assay: immunoSEQ multiplex PCR; the TCRdb copy retains only in-frame clones and omits some. The data show approximately 2.1 million clones, 90% to 95% seen once. CDR1 and CDR2 from the germline V gene are WSHSY and SAAADI. The CDR3 length is 14 residues. V lost 3 bases, J lost 1 base, and 7 bases lay in between. The sequence derives from a man younger than 35 in good health. Some clones in this sample may be carry-over from other donors' samples. The sample consisted of naive CD4+ T cells from PBMCs. Subset defined: CD45RA+ positively selected. This chain joins TRBV10-2 and TRBJ1-5; a weak D match, TRBD1 (5 bases). In nucleotides, the CDR3 is TGCGCCAGCAGTGACCGGGACAGCAATCAGCCCCAGCATTTT. Amino acids: CASSDRDSNQPQHF.